This T cell receptor beta chain came from a study of blood T cell repertoires in COVID-19. Study as a whole: Specimens from acute and convalescent COVID-19 originated in the United States, Italy and Spain. T cells, B-cell-depleted T cells, or PBMCs provided the cDNA or gDNA that served as material.

Authors' data handling: Amplified reference gene primers provided the basis for estimating nucleated cell counts. Measured with immunoSEQ multiplex PCR; TCRdb has only the in-frame clones, and not every one. For V, J and clone size, that table is used; D and trimming come from the DNA. Of approximately 240,000 clones detected, 83% appear once; the ten largest clones hold roughly 5.5%. Germline V CDR1 and CDR2: LGHNA, YNFKEQ. The V and J ends lost 3 bases and 0 bases, in that order; junction bases with no gene match: 3. The CDR3 is 16 amino acids. The clonotype originates from a human donor in a cohort sampled during active COVID-19. The chain is built from TRBV4-2 and TRBJ1-1, with TRBD1 matching 11 bases. Sequences were obtained from peripheral blood. CDR3 protein: CASSQGQGEMNTEAFF. CDR3 coding DNA: TGTGCCAGCAGCCAGGGACAGGGGGAAATGAACACTGAAGCTTTCTTT.